A selection of T cell receptor beta chains follows, all from one sample in a study of vaccination and CD4 T cells after COVID-19. TCRdb recomputed calls from the PCR reads with MiXCR, one row per CDR3 protein. The data show some 18,000 distinct CDR3 sequences, roughly 52% seen once. The antigens of these receptors remain unknown. The sample consisted of CD4+ T cells from blood, cultured in vitro. The source is a human donor who had recovered from COVID-19. The CDR3 runs from the conserved cysteine through the conserved F or W. D genes are given only for firm matches. Clone sizes are given selectively: once, few, many, or a class where the clone is expanded.

>NA|NA|TRBV7-9|TRBJ2-3
TGTGCCAGCAGTCAGGCCGGGGTGGATACGCAGTATTTT
CASSQAGVDTQYF
>few|NA|TRBV6-1|TRBJ1-5
TGTGCCAGCAGGGGCTATGGATATCAGCCCCAGCATTTT
CASRGYGYQPQHF
>NA|NA|TRBV7-8|TRBJ1-5
TGTGCCAGCAGCTTATGGTGGGGACCTAGCAATCAGCCCCAGCATTTT
CASSLWWGPSNQPQHF
>NA|NA|TRBV24-1|TRBJ2-5
TGTGCCACCAGTGATTCTCCGGGACACGGGTTCCAAGAGACCCAGTACTTC
CATSDSPGHGFQETQYF
>NA|NA|TRBV20-1|TRBJ2-3
TGCAGTGCAGGGACTCTGATTTACACAGATACGCAGTATTTT
CSAGTLIYTDTQYF
>NA|TRBD1|TRBV7-3|TRBJ1-2
TGTGCCAGCAGCTTACAGGGGGCCCACGGCTACACCTTC
CASSLQGAHGYTF
>few|TRBD1|TRBV24-1|TRBJ1-2
TGTGCCACCAGTGCCCGGGACAGCAACCTTCTTAACTATGGCTACACCTTC
CATSARDSNLLNYGYTF
>once|NA|TRBV12-3/TRBV12-4|TRBJ2-5
TGTGCCAGCAGTTCACCTCCGGGGACCCAGTACTTC
CASSSPPGTQYF
>NA|NA|TRBV11-3|TRBJ1-1
TGTGCCAGCAGCCCGGGGTGGCGGACAGACTTGAACACTGAAGCTTTCTTT
CASSPGWRTDLNTEAFF
>NA|NA|TRBV5-4|TRBJ1-5
TGTGCCAGCAGCCGCGGGCGGGGCCCCAATCAGCCCCAGCATTTT
CASSRGRGPNQPQHF
>medium-sized|NA|TRBV7-2|TRBJ2-2
TGTGCCAGCAGCTCTTACCTAGGGGAGCTGTTTTTT
CASSSYLGELFF
>few|NA|TRBV6-1|TRBJ1-5
TGTGCCAGCAGTCGGACAGATAGCAATCAGCCCCAGCATTTT
CASSRTDSNQPQHF
>few|NA|TRBV20-1|TRBJ2-5
TGCAGTGCTAGGAAGGGGGCTAGCGGACAAGAGACCCAGTACTTC
CSARKGASGQETQYF
>NA|TRBD1|TRBV6-1|TRBJ2-1
TGTGCCAGCAGTGAGGACAGGGACCCCTACAATGAGCAGTTCTTC
CASSEDRDPYNEQFF
>NA|NA|TRBV6-2/TRBV6-3|TRBJ1-6
TGTGCCAGGAGGATACCCGCCCCTAATTCACCCCTCCACTTT
CARRIPAPNSPLHF
>NA|TRBD2|TRBV20-1|TRBJ2-1
TGCAGTGCTAGAGTGAGGACTAGCGTTTACAATGAGCAGTTCTTC
CSARVRTSVYNEQFF
>once|NA|TRBV29-1|TRBJ1-2
TGCAGCGTTGTCGGACAGTCGGGTCGTGGCTACACCTTC
CSVVGQSGRGYTF
>NA|NA|TRBV10-2|TRBJ2-5
TGCGCCAGCGAGGACAGATTCCAAGAGACCCAGTACTTC
CASEDRFQETQYF
>once|NA|TRBV2|TRBJ2-5
TGTGCCAGCAGTGTGGGCAGCGGGCAAGAGACCCAGTACTTC
CASSVGSGQETQYF
>few|NA|TRBV24-1|TRBJ1-2
TGTGCCACCAGTGTGGACTCATCTTACTATGGCTACACCTTC
CATSVDSSYYGYTF
>few|NA|TRBV20-1|TRBJ1-5
TGCAGTGCCGCTACAAGGGGACTCAGCAATCAGCCCCAGCATTTT
CSAATRGLSNQPQHF
>few|TRBD2|TRBV7-7|TRBJ2-7
TGTGCTAGCAGCTTGGCGGGAGTGTACTCCGAGCAGTACTTC
CASSLAGVYSEQYF
>NA|NA|TRBV19|TRBJ1-2
TGTGCCAGTAGGACCGGGACTGCGAGTGGCTACACCTTC
CASRTGTASGYTF
>NA|TRBD1|TRBV6-5|TRBJ2-5
TGTGCCAGCAGTTACTCTGGGACAGAGGTCCCGGGGGAGACCCAGTACTTC
CASSYSGTEVPGETQYF
>once|TRBD2|TRBV12-3/TRBV12-4|TRBJ2-7
TGTGCCAGCAGGACTCTAGCGGGAGACGACGAGCAGTACTTC
CASRTLAGDDEQYF
>few|TRBD1|TRBV7-6|TRBJ1-2
TGTGCCAGCAGCTTAGAGGACAGGGCTGGCTACACCTTC
CASSLEDRAGYTF
>NA|TRBD2|TRBV6-2/TRBV6-3|TRBJ2-7
TGTGCCAGCAGTTACCCCGGACTAGCGGGAGGAGGCTACGAGCAGTACTTC
CASSYPGLAGGGYEQYF
>NA|NA|TRBV30|TRBJ1-1
TGTGCCTGTCGCCGAGGGGTAGACACTGAAGCTTTCTTT
CACRRGVDTEAFF
>NA|NA|TRBV6-1|TRBJ1-4
TGTGCCAGCAGTCTCGCGGGGGGGAATGAAAAACTGTTTTTT
CASSLAGGNEKLFF
>NA|TRBD2|TRBV20-1|TRBJ2-1
TGCAGTGCTACCCTTAGCGGGCGGGTCGCGGAGCAGTTCTTC
CSATLSGRVAEQFF
>NA|NA|TRBV20-1|TRBJ1-1
TGCAGTGCTAGAGATACCGGACATATCTCTGAAGCTTTCTTT
CSARDTGHISEAFF
>NA|TRBD1|TRBV20-1|TRBJ1-1
TGCAGTGCTAGAGATGACAGGGAGGAAGCTTTCTTT
CSARDDREEAFF
>NA|TRBD2|TRBV6-1|TRBJ2-7
TGTGCCAGCACCCAGGGACTAGCGGATTACGAGCAGTACTTC
CASTQGLADYEQYF
>NA|TRBD1|TRBV6-5|TRBJ1-6
TGTGCCAGCAGTTACGCAGGACAGGGGGCTTTCAATTCACCCCTCCACTTT
CASSYAGQGAFNSPLHF